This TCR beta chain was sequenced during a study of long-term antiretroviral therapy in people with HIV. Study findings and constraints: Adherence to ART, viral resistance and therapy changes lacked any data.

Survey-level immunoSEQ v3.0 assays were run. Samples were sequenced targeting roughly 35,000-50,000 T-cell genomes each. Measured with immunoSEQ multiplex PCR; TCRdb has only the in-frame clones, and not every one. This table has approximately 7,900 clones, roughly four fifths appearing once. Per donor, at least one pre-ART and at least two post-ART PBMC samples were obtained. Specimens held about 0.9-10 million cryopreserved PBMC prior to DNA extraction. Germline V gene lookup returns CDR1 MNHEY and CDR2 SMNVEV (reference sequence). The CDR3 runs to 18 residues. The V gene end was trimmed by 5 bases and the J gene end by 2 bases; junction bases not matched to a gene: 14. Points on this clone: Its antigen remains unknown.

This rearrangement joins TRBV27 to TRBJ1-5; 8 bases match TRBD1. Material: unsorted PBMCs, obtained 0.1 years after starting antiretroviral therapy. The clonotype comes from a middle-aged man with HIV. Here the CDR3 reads CASSIKYDRGIGNQPQHF. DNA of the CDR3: TGTGCCAGCAGTATAAAATACGACAGGGGAATCGGCAATCAGCCCCAGCATTTT.